These 5 T cell receptor beta chains originate from one sample sequenced in a study of metastatic and nonmetastatic thyroid tumors. TCRdb re-clonotyped the PCR reads through MiXCR. The data contain around 19,000 clones, less than 30% of them seen just once; the ten biggest clones take up approximately 25%. Each patient went into thyroid surgery without having received any treatment. The sequenced sample was tumor tissue. These receptors all come from a male donor with papillary thyroid cancer or a benign thyroid nodule (not recorded which). Some clones in this sample may be carry-over from other donors' samples.

This clone occurred many times. Other nucleotide sequences in the sample specify the same CDR3. This chain links TRBV5-1 with TRBJ2-1; TRBD2 is a possible D gene (6 bases). The ends were cut back, 9 bases at V and 0 bases at J, with 16 bases in the middle. This CDR3 is 15 amino acids long. Germline CDR1 and CDR2: SGHRS and YFSETQ. CDR3 nucleotides: TGCGCCACCACTACCGGGAGCACCTCCTACAATGAGCAGTTCTTC. It yields the protein CATTTGSTSYNEQFF.

The genes are TRBV6-2 or TRBV6-3 and TRBJ1-5; perhaps TRBD1 as D (6 bases). Trimming took off 0 bases at V and 7 bases at J, with 19 bases between the two ends. Germline V gene lookup returns CDR1 MNHEY and CDR2 SVGEGT. The CDR3 totals 17 residues. CDR3 in DNA: TGTGCCAGCAGTTACTCGAATTGGGGGGGGCTGGGGCAGCCCCAGCATTTT. Residues: CASSYSNWGGLGQPQHF.

In its sample, this clone was seen many times. The chain couples TRBV10-2 to TRBJ2-2; the match to TRBD2 covers 7 bases. Germline CDR1 is WSHSY and CDR2 is SAAADI. With 3 bases clipped from V and 1 base from J, the junction kept 8 bases outside the gene matches. This CDR3 contains 17 residues. The CDR3 reads CASSETSPGGNTGELFF. Written as DNA, the CDR3 is TGCGCCAGCAGTGAAACTTCTCCGGGGGGGAACACCGGGGAGCTGTTTTTT.

The chain carries TRBV7-6 and TRBJ2-7; 7 bases are a match to TRBD1. CDR1 and CDR2 from the germline V gene are SGHVS and FNYEAQ. The ends lost 5 bases at V and 4 bases at J; junction bases unmatched: 8. This CDR3 has 14 amino acids. The CDR3 is CASSEQGYGYEQYF. CDR3 DNA: TGTGCCAGCAGCGAACAGGGGTATGGGTACGAGCAGTACTTC.

This clone rates as medium-sized. The chain links TRBV11-3 to TRBJ2-7, with 8 bases fitting TRBD1. Trimming removed 4 bases from V and 3 bases from J; junction bases left unmatched: 8. The CDR3 is made up of 15 amino acids. Germline CDR1 and CDR2: SGHNT and YENEEA. CDR3 region: CASSSRTGNLYEQYF. As DNA, the CDR3 is TGTGCCAGCAGCTCCCGGACAGGGAACCTCTACGAGCAGTACTTC.